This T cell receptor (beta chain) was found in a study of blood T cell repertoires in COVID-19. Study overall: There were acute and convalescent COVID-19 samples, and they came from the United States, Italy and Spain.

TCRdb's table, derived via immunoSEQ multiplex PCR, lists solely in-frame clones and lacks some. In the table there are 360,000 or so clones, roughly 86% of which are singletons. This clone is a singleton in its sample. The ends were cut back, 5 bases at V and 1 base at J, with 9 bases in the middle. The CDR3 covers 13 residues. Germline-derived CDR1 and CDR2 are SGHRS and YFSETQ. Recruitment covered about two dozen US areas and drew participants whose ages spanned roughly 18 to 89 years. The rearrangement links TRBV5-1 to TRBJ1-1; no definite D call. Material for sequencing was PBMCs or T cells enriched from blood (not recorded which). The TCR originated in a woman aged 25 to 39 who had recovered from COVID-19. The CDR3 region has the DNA TGCGCCAGCAGAACACTAGAGAACACTGAAGCTTTCTTT. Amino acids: CASRTLENTEAFF. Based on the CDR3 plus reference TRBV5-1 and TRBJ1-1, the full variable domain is KAGVTQTPRYLIKTRGQQVTLSCSPISGHRSVSWYQQTPGQGLQFLFEYFSETQRNKGNFPGRFSGRQFSNSRSEMNVSTLELGDSALYLCASRTLENTEAFFGQGTRLTVV.